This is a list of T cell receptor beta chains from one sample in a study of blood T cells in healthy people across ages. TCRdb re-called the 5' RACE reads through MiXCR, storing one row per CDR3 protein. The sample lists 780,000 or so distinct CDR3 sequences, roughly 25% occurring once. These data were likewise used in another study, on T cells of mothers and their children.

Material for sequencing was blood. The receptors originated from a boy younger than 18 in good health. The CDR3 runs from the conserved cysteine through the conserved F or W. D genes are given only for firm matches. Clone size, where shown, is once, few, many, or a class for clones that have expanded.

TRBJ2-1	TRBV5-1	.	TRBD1	TGCGCCAGCAGCGGGGGACAGGGTAGCAATGAGCAGTTCTTC	CASSGGQGSNEQFF
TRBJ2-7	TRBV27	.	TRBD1	TGTGCCAGCAGTTTATCCGGGACAGGGTACTACGAGCAGTACTTC	CASSLSGTGYYEQYF
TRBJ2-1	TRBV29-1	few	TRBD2	TGCAGCGGCCGGGGGACTAGCGGGGACTACAATGAGCAGTTCTTC	CSGRGTSGDYNEQFF
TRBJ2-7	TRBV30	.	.	TGTGCCTGGAGTGTAGGCGGCCGAAGTTTCTCCTACGAGCAGTACTTC	CAWSVGGRSFSYEQYF
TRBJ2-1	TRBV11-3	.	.	TGTGCCAGCAGCTTAGTCGGCGGCCAGAGCTCCTACAATGAGCAGTTCTTC	CASSLVGGQSSYNEQFF
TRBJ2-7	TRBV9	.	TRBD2	TGTGCCAGCAGCGTAGAAGGACTAGCGGACTACGAGCAGTACTTC	CASSVEGLADYEQYF
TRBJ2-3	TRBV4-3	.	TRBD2	TGCGCCAGCAGCCAAGATCTCCGGGCTAGCGGGGCTAGCACAGATACGCAGTATTTT	CASSQDLRASGASTDTQYF
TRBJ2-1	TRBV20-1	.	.	TGCAGTGCCGGTGGGGGAGCGGTGTGGTACAATGAGCAGTTCTTC	CSAGGGAVWYNEQFF
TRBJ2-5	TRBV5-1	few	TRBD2	TGCGCCAGCAGCTCCCAGACTAGCCCTCGTGGAGAGACCCAGTACTTC	CASSSQTSPRGETQYF
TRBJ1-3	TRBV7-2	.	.	TGTGCCAGCAGCTTAGACGGACGCTCTGGAAACACCATATATTTT	CASSLDGRSGNTIYF
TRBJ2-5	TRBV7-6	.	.	TGTGCCAGCAGCTTAGGCGGAGCAGGGCGCGAGACCCAGTACTTC	CASSLGGAGRETQYF
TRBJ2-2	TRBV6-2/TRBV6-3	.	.	TGTGCCAGCAGTTACTCGGGGACCACCGGGGAGCTGTTTTTT	CASSYSGTTGELFF
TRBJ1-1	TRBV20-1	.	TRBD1	TGCAGTGCTAGGCAGGGGGGGCCAGAGGCTTTCTTT	CSARQGGPEAFF
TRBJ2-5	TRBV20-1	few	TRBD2	TGCAGTGCTAGAAAGGCGGGAGGGCCTCTCGCCTTC	CSARKAGGPLAF
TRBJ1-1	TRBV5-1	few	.	TGCGCCAGCAGCAGGTGGGGGCCCACTGAAGCTTTCTTT	CASSRWGPTEAFF
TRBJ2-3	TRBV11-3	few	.	TGTGCCAGCAGCCAAGGGAGCGGGGATACGCAGTATTTT	CASSQGSGDTQYF
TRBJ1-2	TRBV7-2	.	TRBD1	TGTGCCAGCAGCTTAGACAGGGGAGCTAACTATGGCCACACCTTC	CASSLDRGANYGHTF
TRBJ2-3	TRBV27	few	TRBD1	TGTGCCAGCAGTCACAGATACAGGGGGCAAGGAGTAGATACGCAGTATTTT	CASSHRYRGQGVDTQYF
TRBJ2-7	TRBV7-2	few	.	TGTGCCAGCAGCTTCGGGACACTTTCCTACGAGCAGTACTTC	CASSFGTLSYEQYF